This T cell receptor beta chain originates from a study of vaccination effects on CD4 cells after COVID-19. Study information: Post-vaccine sampling occurred a median 72 days after the second dose. Wells of around 2 million PBMC each were grown with about 9.8 IU/ml IL-2 and approximately 10 ug/ml peptides.

Cells that had been cultured for roughly 9 days were the source of isolated CD4+ T cells. Each person got two doses of an mRNA SARS-CoV-2 vaccine, BNT162b2 or mRNA-1273. In the vaccine recipients, nucleocapsid antibodies were negative and there was no prior SARS-CoV-2 infection. On both days 3 and 7, half of the culture medium was replaced with IL-2 medium. This clone was picked up a small number of times. Antigen specificity is unknown. Germline CDR1 WNHNN, CDR2 SYGVQD (reference sequence). V shed 3 bases and J shed 3 bases, with 7 bases lying between them. The CDR3 length is 13 residues. TCRdb keeps only in-frame clones here, not all; method: immunoSEQ multiplex PCR. Of 70,000 or so clones in the sample, around 69% were seen once.

The genes are TRBV10-1 and TRBJ2-3, with a weak D call TRBD1 (5 bases). The receptor comes from a human donor who received a COVID-19 vaccine. Material: CD4+ T cells from PBMCs cultured without peptide, obtained after COVID-19 vaccination. The CDR3 protein is CASSDQGTDTQYF. CDR3 in DNA: TGCGCCAGCAGTGACCAGGGAACAGATACGCAGTATTTT.